The TCR beta chain described here comes from a study of neurological immune-mediated disorders. This clonotype has at least ten counts. Its antigen is not known. TCRdb re-analysed the 5' RACE reads in MiXCR, keeping a single row per CDR3 protein. This table holds about 30,000 distinct CDR3 sequences, approximately 5% found once. Whole-study results and caveats: HTLV-1-associated myelopathy led in TCR clonal expansion, while multiple sclerosis ranked lowest, below healthy controls.

The CDR3 is 15 amino acids. In germline, CDR1 is SGHRS, CDR2 YFSETQ. V dropped 4 bases and J dropped 1 base, with 13 bases sitting between them. The material sequenced was CD4+ T cells from blood. V is TRBV5-1 and J is TRBJ2-3; tentative D call: TRBD2 (5 bases). This TCR came from a woman in her fifties or sixties in good health. The CDR3 region is CASSPEGFGTDTQYF. CDR3 sequence (DNA): TGCGCCAGCAGCCCCGAGGGATTCGGCACAGATACGCAGTATTTT. Full variable domain (missing parts from reference TRBV5-1 and TRBJ2-3): KAGVTQTPRYLIKTRGQQVTLSCSPISGHRSVSWYQQTPGQGLQFLFEYFSETQRNKGNFPGRFSGRQFSNSRSEMNVSTLELGDSALYLCASSPEGFGTDTQYFGPGTRLTVL.